The 13 T cell receptor beta chains below all came from one sample that was sequenced in a study of T cells after yellow fever vaccination. TCRdb independently ran MiXCR on the 5' RACE reads; one entry per CDR3 protein. Here the sample spans some 260,000 distinct CDR3 sequences, 5.2% being singletons. Sample: CD4+ T cells sorted from PBMCs, taken on the day of the yellow fever booster vaccination. The source is a man younger than 30 who received the YFV17D yellow fever vaccine.

This clonotype was recorded at least ten times. The gene calls are TRBV6-5 and TRBJ2-3, with D unresolved. Trimming left V 7 bases short and J 6 bases short, with 20 bases between. CDR3 length: 15 amino acids. Germline CDR1 reads MNHEY; CDR2 reads SVGAGI. The CDR3 loop reads CASKKGSTDPDTQYF. The CDR3 DNA is TGTGCCAGCAAAAAAGGATCCACGGACCCTGATACGCAGTATTTT.

The chain is built from TRBV27 and TRBJ1-2; 7 bases align to TRBD1. The V segment lost 2 bases and the J segment 0 bases; nucleotides outside the gene matches: 6. Germline-derived CDR1 and CDR2 are MNHEY and SMNVEV (reference sequence). The CDR3 length is 16 residues. CDR3 sequence: CASSLVRGKANYGYTF. In nucleotides, the CDR3 is TGTGCCAGCAGTTTAGTCAGGGGGAAAGCTAACTATGGCTACACCTTC.

This clonotype was seen ten or more times. The chain combines TRBV11-2 with TRBJ2-3; D might be TRBD2 (7 bases). Trimming cost V 4 bases and J 0 bases, with 8 bases left between them. CDR1 is SGHAT, CDR2 FQNNGV, per germline. This CDR3 is built from 14 residues. The chain's CDR3 is CASSSGGSTDTQYF. CDR3 DNA sequence: TGTGCCAGCAGCTCGGGGGGCAGCACAGATACGCAGTATTTT. The entire variable domain, with the rest obtained from reference TRBV11-2 and TRBJ2-3, is as follows: EAGVAQSPRYKIIEKRQSVAFWCNPISGHATLYWYQQILGQGPKLLIQFQNNGVVDDSQLPKDRFSAERLKGVDSTLKIQPAKLEDSAVYLCASSSGGSTDTQYFGPGTRLTVL.

This clonotype was seen a few times. The chain employs TRBV6-6 and TRBJ2-7; 7 bases match TRBD1. From germline, CDR1 is MNHNY and CDR2 SVGAGI (reference sequence). V lost 2 bases, J lost 2 bases, and 9 bases stayed unmatched. The CDR3 covers 16 residues. The DNA of the CDR3 is TGTGCCAGCAGTTACCTTCCGACAGGGAACACCTACGAGCAGTACTTC. This sequence encodes CASSYLPTGNTYEQYF.

This clonotype appeared once. V is TRBV3-1 and J is TRBJ1-3; tentative D call: TRBD1 (5 bases). This CDR3 is 13 amino acids long. Germline V gives CDR1 LGHDT, CDR2 YNNKEL (reference sequence). Between the trimmed V and J ends, which lost 0 bases and 8 bases, there was a span of 8 bases. CDR3 DNA: TGTGCCAGCAGCCAAGAAGGGACTCACACCATATATTTT. The encoded protein is CASSQEGTHTIYF.

This clonotype appeared a few times. The chain is built from TRBV6-1 and TRBJ1-5; D is possibly TRBD1 (5 bases). Germline-derived CDR1 and CDR2 are MNHNS and SASEGT. This CDR3 comprises 18 residues. Between the trimmed V and J ends, which lost 7 bases and 2 bases, there was a span of 24 bases. CDR3 residues: CASTPNIQGGRRNQPQHF. The CDR3 region has the DNA TGTGCCAGCACCCCGAATATCCAGGGCGGTAGGCGCAATCAGCCCCAGCATTTT.

This clonotype was recorded many times. The J gene is TRBJ1-1, the V gene TRBV5-1; 11 bases are a match to TRBD1. Germline trimming cut 4 bases from V and 11 bases from J; bases unmatched to any gene: 7. CDR1 and CDR2 (germline): SGHRS, YFSETQ. The CDR3 is 13 residues long. The CDR3 DNA follows: TGCGCCAGCAGCCTCGGACAGGGGGCGGAGGCTTTCTTT. Encoded protein: CASSLGQGAEAFF.

This clonotype was counted at least ten times. J is TRBJ2-3 and V is TRBV10-3, with D maybe TRBD2 (6 bases). This CDR3 has 14 amino acids. V gave up 9 bases and J gave up 5 bases, with 18 bases separating them. Germline V gene data show CDR1 as ENHRY and CDR2 as SYGVKD. CDR3 residues: CAIARGASIDTQYF. The CDR3 region has the DNA TGTGCCATTGCCCGCGGGGCTTCGATAGATACGCAGTATTTT.

The chain links TRBV5-1 to TRBJ2-1, with D perhaps assigned TRBD1 or TRBD2 (6 bases each). CDR3 length: 13 residues. The V gene's germline CDR1 is SGHRS and CDR2 YFSETQ. The V end lost 4 bases, the J end lost 10 bases, and 15 bases lay between the germline ends. The chain's CDR3 is CASSPDRAGEQFF. CDR3 DNA: TGCGCCAGCAGCCCGGACAGAGCGGGCGAGCAGTTCTTC.

This clonotype was detected only a few times. The CDR3 protein is CAISDSGTGALEAFF. The CDR3 DNA reads TGTGCCATCAGTGATTCCGGGACAGGGGCCCTTGAAGCTTTCTTT. The chain carries TRBV10-3 and TRBJ1-1; 10 bases fit TRBD1. This CDR3 has 15 amino acids. Trimming took 3 bases from V and 7 from J; bases not matched to a gene: 8. Germline V gene lookup returns CDR1 ENHRY and CDR2 SYGVKD.

This chain joins TRBV5-1 and TRBJ1-3; D is perhaps TRBD1 (5 bases). Germline V lookup: CDR1 SGHRS, CDR2 YFSETQ. The CDR3 is 13 residues long. V dropped 4 bases and J dropped 11 bases, with 16 bases sitting between them. The CDR3 here is CASSTGEGSAIYF. The DNA for the CDR3 is TGCGCCAGCAGCACGGGGGAAGGGAGTGCCATATATTTT.

The J gene is TRBJ1-1, the V gene TRBV7-2; 11 positions agree with TRBD1. V dropped 3 bases and J dropped 11; count of bases not matched to a gene: 2. The germline CDR1 and CDR2 sequences are SGHTA and FQGNSA. The CDR3 contains 12 residues. The CDR3 sequence is CASSFRDRGAFF. DNA of the CDR3: TGTGCCAGCAGCTTTCGGGACAGGGGGGCTTTCTTT.

Ten or more counts support this clonotype. The V gene is TRBV12-3 or TRBV12-4, the J gene TRBJ2-3; 7 nucleotides line up with TRBD1. This CDR3 spans 15 amino acids. V lost 3 bases, J lost 1 base, and 4 bases stayed unmatched. The CDR3 nucleotides read TGTGCCAGCAGTTTGGCACAGGGGCGCACAGATACGCAGTATTTT. It is translated as CASSLAQGRTDTQYF.